These 7 T cell receptor beta chains came from one sample sequenced in a study of cytotoxic CD8 clonotypes in ibrutinib-treated CLL. Method: immunoSEQ multiplex PCR; TCRdb's copy keeps in-frame clones and lacks some. The table records about 300,000 clones, around 77% of them present only once. The material sequenced was PBMCs, taken at disease progression, from a patient treated with ibrutinib. The receptors derive from a human donor with chronic lymphocytic leukemia.

This chain uses TRBV11-2 with TRBJ2-4; D assignment may be TRBD1 or TRBD2 (5 bases each). Deletions cut 1 base from V and 13 bases from J, with 8 bases between. This CDR3 is built from 11 residues. CDR1 is SGHAT and CDR2 is FQNNGV in the germline V gene. The CDR3 loop is CASSLGDPQYF. In DNA form, the CDR3 reads TGTGCCAGCAGCTTAGGGGACCCCCAGTACTTC.

This clone was detected only once. This chain links TRBV5-1 with TRBJ1-2; 9 bases are a match to TRBD1. V was pared by 3 bases and J by 5 bases, with 8 bases of the junction left unmatched. From germline, CDR1 is SGHRS and CDR2 YFSETQ. The CDR3 length is 15 residues. This chain's CDR3 is CASSWEQGARYGYTF. CDR3 coding DNA: TGCGCCAGCAGCTGGGAACAGGGGGCAAGGTATGGCTACACCTTC.

The chain combines TRBV20-1 with TRBJ2-7; D unclear. V was trimmed by 1 base and J by 6 bases, leaving 7 bases between them. Germline values: CDR1 DFQATT, CDR2 SNEGSKA (reference sequence). The CDR3 spans 11 residues. CDR3 DNA: TGCAGTGCTAGAGGGGTCGCCGAGCAGTACTTC. Translation: CSARGVAEQYF.

This sequence joins TRBV9 and TRBJ2-3; D is possibly TRBD2 (6 bases). The germline CDR1 and CDR2 sequences are SGDLS and YYNGEE. The CDR3 spans 15 residues. The V and J ends lost 4 bases and 1 base respectively, with 13 bases between them. CDR3 nucleotides: TGTGCCAGCAGCTTCTTGGGGGGAGGCACAGATACGCAGTATTTT. Translation gives CASSFLGGGTDTQYF.

In this sample, this clone turned up a few times. The CDR3 bases are TGTGCCAGCAGTGAAGCGGGCGGGGTTGGTTCACCCCTCCACTTT. As protein: CASSEAGGVGSPLHF. V gene TRBV6-1 combines with J gene TRBJ1-6, with D unresolved. The V gene lost 0 bases and the J gene lost 9 bases, with 12 bases spanning the gap. Germline-derived CDR1 and CDR2 are MNHNS and SASEGT. CDR3 length: 15 residues.

The CDR3 region has the DNA TGTGCCAGCAGCTTAGAGGGCAGGGGGAGCTCACACAATGGCTACACCTTC. Protein product: CASSLEGRGSSHNGYTF. This chain connects TRBV7-9 to TRBJ1-2, with 7 bases lining up with TRBD1. V shed 1 base, J shed 6 bases, and the junction held 14 bases outside the gene matches. The CDR3 sequence is 17 residues long. The V gene's germline CDR1 is SEHNR and CDR2 FQNEAQ (reference sequence).

The chain carries TRBV15 and TRBJ1-1; no clear D. The CDR3 consists of 13 residues. The germline V gene has CDR1 LNHNV and CDR2 YYDKDF (reference sequence). V dropped 3 bases and J dropped 4 bases, with 9 bases sitting between them. CDR3 DNA: TGTGCCACCAGCAGGCTCTCAGGCACTGAAGCTTTCTTT. This translates into CATSRLSGTEAFF.